This T cell receptor beta chain stems from a study of beta chain features in type 1 diabetes. Of the isolated RNA, all was reverse transcribed, and so the sequenced material was expressed TCRB transcripts. Assay used: immunoSEQ multiplex PCR; TCRdb lists only in-frame clones, some missing. This table holds approximately 730,000 clones, about an eighth found once. Per germline, CDR1 KGHSH and CDR2 LQKENI. CDR3 length: 14 residues. In the case of this clone: Its antigen is not known. The junction does not match germline at one end; this may be a read error.

Study results and limitations: Comparison showed that naive, central memory and Treg TCRB repertoires appeared more similar among patients than among healthy donors. Within each of all four CD4+ subsets, Type 1 diabetes patients had TCRB CDR3s that were moderately but significantly shorter.

The chain uses TRBV18 and TRBJ1-6, with 7 nucleotides matching TRBD1. This TCR was sampled from a man aged 18 to 35 with type 1 diabetes. The specimen was naive CD4+ T cells from blood. The CDR3 sequence: CASSPQGNNSPLHF. The CDR3 DNA reads TGTGCCAGCTCCCCACAGGGGAACAATTCACCCCTCCACTTT.